The rows below give T cell receptor beta chains drawn from one sample of a study of CD8+ T cells in alopecia areata. The protocol was immunoSEQ multiplex PCR, while the TCRdb copy is restricted to in-frame clones and leaves out a portion. The sample carries 170,000 or so clones, about 60% recorded once. The sample here was CD8+ T cells sorted from blood, taken at week 24, from a patient treated with tofacitinib. These receptors were taken from a human donor with alopecia areata. CDR3s include the opening cysteine and the closing phenylalanine or tryptophan. The order of the fields is V gene, clone size, D gene, J gene, CDR3 length, CDR3 protein, CDR3 DNA. D genes are given only for firm matches. Only some rows state a clone size, as once, few, many or a class for expanded clones.

V: TRBV19; size: few; D: -; J: TRBJ1-5; length: 15; CDR3: CASTLLEGGNQPQHF; DNA: TGTGCCAGTACGCTCCTGGAGGGCGGCAATCAGCCCCAGCATTTT
V: TRBV7-9; size: -; D: -; J: TRBJ2-2; length: 15; CDR3: CASSPRVPNTGELFF; DNA: TGTGCCAGCAGCCCCAGGGTCCCGAACACCGGGGAGCTGTTTTTT
V: TRBV15; size: -; D: TRBD1; J: TRBJ2-7; length: 15; CDR3: CATSRARDSNDEQYF; DNA: TGTGCCACCAGCAGAGCTCGGGACAGTAACGACGAGCAGTACTTC
V: TRBV2; size: -; D: TRBD1; J: TRBJ2-3; length: 18; CDR3: CASRVTGQGKPYTDTQYF; DNA: TGTGCCAGCAGAGTTACGGGACAGGGAAAACCCTACACAGATACGCAGTATTTT
V: TRBV29-1; size: -; D: -; J: TRBJ2-7; length: 14; CDR3: CSVETRGATYEQYF; DNA: TGCAGCGTTGAAACCAGGGGGGCAACCTACGAGCAGTACTTC
V: TRBV4-1; size: once; D: TRBD1; J: TRBJ2-3; length: 15; CDR3: CASSQVQGNTDTQYF; DNA: TGCGCCAGCAGCCAAGTACAGGGGAACACAGATACGCAGTATTTT
V: TRBV5-1; size: once; D: TRBD1; J: TRBJ2-1; length: 17; CDR3: CASSSYRDREVYNEQFF; DNA: TGCGCCAGCAGCTCTTACCGGGACAGGGAGGTCTACAATGAGCAGTTCTTC
V: TRBV6-5; size: -; D: -; J: TRBJ2-7; length: 14; CDR3: CASSYQGRGGEQYF; DNA: TGTGCCAGCAGTTACCAGGGGCGCGGGGGCGAGCAGTACTTC
V: TRBV7-9; size: -; D: -; J: TRBJ2-3; length: 11; CDR3: CASSSRDTQYF; DNA: TGTGCCAGCAGCTCTAGAGATACGCAGTATTTT
V: TRBV4-1; size: -; D: -; J: TRBJ2-7; length: 16; CDR3: CASSQEGPPGDNEQYF; DNA: TGCGCCAGCAGCCAAGAAGGCCCCCCGGGGGACAACGAGCAGTACTTC
V: TRBV29-1; size: few; D: -; J: TRBJ1-2; length: 12; CDR3: CSVDTGSDGYTF; DNA: TGCAGCGTTGACACAGGGTCGGATGGCTACACCTTC
V: TRBV30; size: few; D: -; J: TRBJ1-1; length: 11; CDR3: CAWSVDTEAFF; DNA: TGTGCCTGGAGTGTTGACACTGAAGCTTTCTTT
V: TRBV27; size: few; D: -; J: TRBJ2-7; length: 13; CDR3: CASSLSGTDEQYF; DNA: TGTGCCAGCAGTTTATCCGGGACGGACGAGCAGTACTTC
V: TRBV29-1; size: few; D: -; J: TRBJ2-7; length: 13; CDR3: CSVEDHRDPEQYF; DNA: TGCAGCGTTGAAGATCATAGGGACCCCGAGCAGTACTTC
V: TRBV27; size: -; D: TRBD2; J: TRBJ2-3; length: 14; CDR3: CASSLIGRPDTQYF; DNA: TGTGCCAGCAGTTTAATCGGGAGGCCAGATACGCAGTATTTT
V: TRBV19; size: few; D: -; J: TRBJ2-1; length: 13; CDR3: CASSMFRDNEQFF; DNA: TGTGCCAGTAGTATGTTCAGGGACAATGAGCAGTTCTTC
V: TRBV29-1; size: -; D: -; J: TRBJ2-3; length: 11; CDR3: CSTPGADTQYF; DNA: TGCAGCACCCCTGGGGCAGATACGCAGTATTTT
V: TRBV6-4; size: few; D: TRBD1; J: TRBJ2-3; length: 15; CDR3: CASSDSGQGADTQYF; DNA: TGTGCCAGCAGTGACTCGGGACAGGGGGCAGATACGCAGTATTTT
V: TRBV4-1; size: -; D: TRBD1; J: TRBJ1-5; length: 15; CDR3: CASSLIGQGNQPQHF; DNA: TGCGCCAGCAGCCTCATAGGACAGGGGAATCAGCCCCAGCATTTT